This TCR beta chain was identified in a study of T cells in Graves' hyperthyroidism and ophthalmopathy. Overall study context: Blood from the periphery was taken at initial diagnosis, before any treatment. Study-level points and caveats: In simple terms, a model built on 13 V-J features told ophthalmopathy apart from stable hyperthyroidism.

Concerning this clonotype: What it recognizes is unknown.

The PBMCs had their origin in roughly 9.8 ml of fresh peripheral blood. The CDR3 contains 13 residues. Trimming took off 4 bases at V and 4 bases at J, with 10 bases between the two ends. Germline V lookup: CDR1 PRHDT, CDR2 FYEKMQ (reference sequence). RNA transcripts yielded amplified TCR beta CDR3 regions. HTBI primers were used for first-round RT-PCR of the TCR CDR3. Each CDR3 protein is one row after TCRdb ran MiXCR on the multiplex PCR reads. The repertoire has 600,000 to 850,000 distinct CDR3 sequences, roughly a sixth of them found once; the top ten carry over 15%. What was sequenced was blood. V is TRBV13 and J is TRBJ2-5; D is possibly TRBD2 (6 bases). This sequence originates from a woman in her forties or fifties with Graves' hyperthyroidism that later progressed to Graves' ophthalmopathy. Here the CDR3 DNA reads TGTGCCAGCAGCTCCCGGGACTCAGAGACCCAGTACTTC. Its protein is CASSSRDSETQYF.